This TCR beta chain is from a study of cytomegalovirus exposure and HLA in healthy donors. Study summary: Samples from HLA-typed donors yielded around 85 million unique TCRs in an early data release.

The CDR3 is 15 amino acids. Between the trimmed V and J ends, which lost 6 bases and 0 bases, there was a span of 12 bases. The germline gives CDR1 LGHNT, CDR2 FRNRAP. Findings of the study overall: Analysis performed later found roughly 17,000 TCR beta sequences associated with HLA alleles at 0.05 false discovery rate. Information on immune exposure was restricted to one variable (CMV serostatus). A missense DCLRE1C variant was associated with V- and J-gene trimming of TCR beta chains in a later analysis, and an independent cohort replicated the association.

In the PCR, 60 Vbeta and 13 Jbeta primers were used. Sequencing was performed with immunoSEQ multiplex PCR; in TCRdb, only in-frame clones are kept and a portion is missing. The sample lists roughly 90,000 clones; approximately 84% were seen once. About this clone itself: The antigen remains undetermined.

The sequence was obtained from a man in his late teens or twenties in good health and CMV-seronegative. Sequencing input: PBMCs. The gene calls are TRBV12-5 and TRBJ2-1; D may be TRBD1 (6 bases). CDR3 nucleotides: TGTGCTAGTGGGGACGGACAGAACTCCTACAATGAGCAGTTCTTC. Translating it yields CASGDGQNSYNEQFF.